A single sample gave rise to the 21 T cell receptor beta chains below, sequenced in a study of blood T cell repertoires in COVID-19 (TCRdb year 2020). The method was the immunoSEQ multiplex PCR assay. Held by TCRdb, this immuneACCESS table contains in-frame sequences only and omits some clones. Under half of the omission traces to an unresolved V gene where checked; the cause of the rest is unknown. This sample is represented by roughly 80,000 clones; 88% of them were singletons. The top ten hold 4.8% of the sample. Sequenced sample: peripheral blood. All receptors come from a woman aged 80 or over with acute or convalescent COVID-19.

This rearrangement joins TRBV7-9 to TRBJ2-5; D perhaps matches TRBD2 (7 bases). The CDR3 has 15 amino acids. V lost 5 bases, J lost 5 bases, and 18 bases lay in between. Germline assignment: CDR1 SEHNR and CDR2 FQNEAQ (reference sequence). CDR3 region: CASSPPGGPRETQYF. The CDR3 DNA follows: TGTGCCAGCAGCCCCCCGGGGGGCCCTCGGGAGACCCAGTACTTC.

The rearrangement links TRBV6-5 to TRBJ2-5, with D possibly matching TRBD2 (6 bases). The CDR3 totals 14 residues. Per germline, CDR1 MNHEY and CDR2 SVGAGI. V was trimmed by 9 bases and J by 2 bases, leaving 16 bases between them. This CDR3 reads CASQRDSVQETQYF. In DNA form, the CDR3 reads TGTGCCAGTCAACGGGACTCTGTTCAAGAGACCCAGTACTTC.

Notes on this clone: Germline and junction disagree at one end, which may indicate a read error. V and J are TRBV5-1 and TRBJ2-2; 10 bases map to TRBD1. The CDR3 runs to 17 residues. Germline V gives CDR1 SGHRS, CDR2 YFSETQ. The CDR3 DNA follows: TGCGCCAGCAGTTTGGACCCCCGGGACAGGGGAACCGGGGAGCTGTTTTTT. Amino acid sequence: CASSLDPRDRGTGELFF.

V is TRBV7-6 and J is TRBJ2-3; tentative D call: TRBD1 (6 bases). The CDR3 extends over 18 amino acids. The V end lost 4 bases, the J end lost 4 bases, and 24 bases lay between the germline ends. From germline, CDR1 is SGHVS and CDR2 FNYEAQ. The CDR3 protein is CASSYRASNPGGSDTQYF. In DNA, the CDR3 is TGTGCCAGCAGCTACAGGGCGTCAAACCCCGGTGGGTCAGATACGCAGTATTTT.

The V gene is TRBV5-6, the J gene TRBJ1-4; D is ambiguous. Trimming cost V 4 bases and J 2 bases, with 12 bases left between them. Germline V lookup: CDR1 SGHDT, CDR2 YYEEEE. The CDR3 covers 15 residues. The CDR3: CASSEHQITNEKLFF. The CDR3 DNA reads as TGTGCCAGCAGCGAACACCAGATCACTAATGAAAAACTGTTTTTT. The whole variable domain, filled in from reference TRBV5-6 and TRBJ1-4, reads DAGVTQSPTHLIKTRGQQVTLRCSPKSGHDTVSWYQQALGQGPQFIFQYYEEEERQRGNFPDRFSGHQFPNYSSELNVNALLLGDSALYLCASSEHQITNEKLFFGSGTQLSVL.

For this clone: Germline is not matched at one junction end, which may reflect a read error. This chain joins TRBV18 and TRBJ1-2, with D tentatively TRBD1 (6 bases). The germline V gene encodes CDR1 KGHSH and CDR2 LQKENI. The CDR3 has 15 residues. The CDR3 is CASSPQRQDNYGYTF. Here the CDR3 DNA reads TGTGCCAGCTCGCCACAAAGACAGGACAACTATGGCTACACCTTC.

The rearrangement uses TRBV6-2 or TRBV6-3 and TRBJ2-7, with TRBD1 matching 8 bases. V trimming: 4 bases; J trimming: 5 bases; junction bases outside the gene matches: 7. This CDR3 spans 14 amino acids. Germline V gene lookup returns CDR1 MNHEY and CDR2 SVGEGT. The CDR3: CASSSTGGRDEQYF. The CDR3 DNA is TGTGCCAGCAGTTCCACAGGGGGACGGGACGAGCAGTACTTC.

This chain connects TRBV3-1 (or the pseudogene TRBV3-2) to TRBJ2-1; 10 bases match TRBD2. The CDR3 extends over 16 amino acids. With V trimmed by 1 base and J by 11 bases, 11 bases remained unmatched. Germline V gives CDR1 LGHDT, CDR2 YNNKEL (reference sequence). The CDR3, as DNA: TGTGCCAGCAGCCAAGTGGGGCTAGCGGGAGTGGGGAAGCAGTTCTTC. This sequence encodes CASSQVGLAGVGKQFF.

The chain links TRBV12-3 or TRBV12-4 to TRBJ2-2; D is ambiguous. Between the trimmed V and J ends, which lost 3 bases and 1 base, there was a span of 3 bases. The CDR3 sequence is 13 residues long. The CDR3 DNA is TGTGCCAGCAGTTTTCGGAACACCGGGGAGCTGTTTTTT. Residues: CASSFRNTGELFF.

V and J are TRBV5-4 and TRBJ1-2, with D possibly being TRBD1 (5 bases). The V end was cut by 0 bases, the J end by 4 bases, with 13 bases between. Germline V lookup: CDR1 SGHNT, CDR2 YYREEE (reference sequence). CDR3 length: 15 amino acids. CDR3 bases: TGTGCCAGCAGCTTGGCTGGGGCGCGTGTCTATGGCTACACCTTC. The encoded protein is CASSLAGARVYGYTF.

V and J are TRBV15 and TRBJ1-5; TRBD1 might be the D (6 bases). This CDR3 has 16 amino acids. Germline CDR1 and CDR2: LNHNV and YYDKDF (reference sequence). Trimming left V 5 bases short and J 1 base short, with 15 bases between. The CDR3 reads CATSGWRGGSNQPQHF. CDR3 sequence (DNA): TGTGCCACCAGCGGATGGAGGGGGGGGAGCAATCAGCCCCAGCATTTT.

The V call is TRBV7-2, the J call TRBJ2-1; 9 nucleotides line up with TRBD2. Germline assignment: CDR1 SGHTA and CDR2 FQGNSA. J gave up 8 bases and V 2 bases, and 7 bases lay outside the gene matches. This CDR3 comprises 15 residues. The CDR3, as DNA: TGTGCCAGCAGCTTATATGGCGGGGGGGCCGATGAGCAGTTCTTC. Amino acids: CASSLYGGGADEQFF. The variable domain in full, completed from reference TRBV7-2 and TRBJ2-1, reads GAGVSQSPSNKVTEKGKDVELRCDPISGHTALYWYRQSLGQGLEFLIYFQGNSAPDKSGLPSDRFSAERTGGSVSTLTIQRTQQEDSAVYLCASSLYGGGADEQFFGPGTRLTVL.

This clone is a singleton in its sample. The chain carries TRBV9 and TRBJ2-1; 10 bases match TRBD2. Germline CDR1 reads SGDLS; CDR2 reads YYNGEE. The CDR3 consists of 16 residues. With 1 base clipped from V and 8 bases from J, the junction kept 9 bases outside the gene matches. The CDR3: CASSVSAGGNWDEQFF. The CDR3 DNA reads TGTGCCAGCAGCGTATCAGCGGGAGGGAATTGGGATGAGCAGTTCTTC.

The J gene is TRBJ1-5, the V gene TRBV6-5; 8 bases match TRBD1. Trimming removed 10 bases from V and 3 bases from J; junction bases left unmatched: 5. CDR3 size: 13 residues. CDR1 is MNHEY and CDR2 is SVGAGI in the germline V gene. Written as DNA, the CDR3 is TGTGCCACCCGGGGACAGGTCAATCAGCCCCAGCATTTT. Translation gives CATRGQVNQPQHF.

V is TRBV21-1 and J is TRBJ2-2; the tabulated D call, TRBD2, remains unverified against the DNA. TRBV21-1 is termed a pseudogene. This CDR3 is 18 amino acids long. This CDR3 is CASSSRLAGLNPWGELFF. As DNA, the CDR3 is TGTGCCAGCAGCTCCCGCCTAGCGGGCCTCAACCCTTGGGGGGAGCTGTTTTTT.

The chain is built from TRBV6-2 or TRBV6-3 and TRBJ1-1, with 7 positions matching TRBD1. Per the germline V gene, CDR1 is MNHEY and CDR2 is SVGEGT. There are 15 residues in the CDR3. The junction had 3 bases not matched to a gene; V was cut back by 1 base and J by 1 base. CDR3 amino acids: CASSYYTGANTEAFF. DNA of the CDR3: TGTGCCAGCAGTTACTACACAGGGGCGAACACTGAAGCTTTCTTT.

The rearrangement joins TRBV6-5 to TRBJ1-2; D is perhaps TRBD1 (6 bases). The CDR3 is 13 amino acids. Germline CDR1 reads MNHEY; CDR2 reads SVGAGI. Trimming took off 5 bases at V and 6 bases at J, with 13 bases between the two ends. The CDR3: CASSRYRADGYTF. CDR3 sequence (DNA): TGTGCCAGCAGTCGTTACAGGGCCGATGGCTACACCTTC.

This clone was picked up one time. The chain carries TRBV5-4 and TRBJ2-2, with D possibly matching TRBD2 (6 bases). Germline CDR1 SGHNT, CDR2 YYREEE (reference sequence). V lost 3 bases to trimming and J lost 6 bases, with 15 bases between them. This CDR3 has 15 amino acids. The CDR3 bases are TGTGCCAGCAGCTGGGGCTCTAGCGCCCCCGGGGAGCTGTTTTTT. Amino acid sequence: CASSWGSSAPGELFF.

In its sample, this clone was seen a few times. The rearrangement uses TRBV30 and TRBJ1-2; 7 nucleotides match TRBD1. This CDR3 comprises 13 residues. V trimming: 2 bases; J trimming: 6 bases; junction bases outside the gene matches: 6. Per germline, CDR1 GTSNPN and CDR2 SVGIG (reference sequence). This CDR3 is CAWSRRDSNGYTF. CDR3 coding DNA: TGTGCCTGGAGTCGCCGGGACAGCAATGGCTACACCTTC.

The chain carries TRBV11-3 and TRBJ2-1; perhaps TRBD2 as D (6 bases). The CDR3 sequence is 17 residues long. The germline V gene encodes CDR1 SGHNT and CDR2 YENEEA. Trimming stripped 4 bases from V and 5 bases from J, with 21 bases between. The CDR3 nucleotides are TGTGCCAGCAGCTCCCCCCCCGGGGGTGACAAAAACAATGAGCAGTTCTTC. Amino acid sequence: CASSSPPGGDKNNEQFF.

The chain carries TRBV5-6 and TRBJ1-2; possible D gene TRBD1, 6 bases. V lost 3 bases, J lost 4 bases, and 13 bases lay in between. The CDR3 covers 14 residues. From germline, CDR1 is SGHDT and CDR2 YYEEEE. CDR3 coding DNA: TGTGCCAGCAGCTCCGGGACAAATGGCTATGGCTACACCTTC. Translation gives CASSSGTNGYGYTF. Together with reference TRBV5-6 and TRBJ1-2, the CDR3 gives the full variable domain: DAGVTQSPTHLIKTRGQQVTLRCSPKSGHDTVSWYQQALGQGPQFIFQYYEEEERQRGNFPDRFSGHQFPNYSSELNVNALLLGDSALYLCASSSGTNGYGYTFGSGTRLTVV.